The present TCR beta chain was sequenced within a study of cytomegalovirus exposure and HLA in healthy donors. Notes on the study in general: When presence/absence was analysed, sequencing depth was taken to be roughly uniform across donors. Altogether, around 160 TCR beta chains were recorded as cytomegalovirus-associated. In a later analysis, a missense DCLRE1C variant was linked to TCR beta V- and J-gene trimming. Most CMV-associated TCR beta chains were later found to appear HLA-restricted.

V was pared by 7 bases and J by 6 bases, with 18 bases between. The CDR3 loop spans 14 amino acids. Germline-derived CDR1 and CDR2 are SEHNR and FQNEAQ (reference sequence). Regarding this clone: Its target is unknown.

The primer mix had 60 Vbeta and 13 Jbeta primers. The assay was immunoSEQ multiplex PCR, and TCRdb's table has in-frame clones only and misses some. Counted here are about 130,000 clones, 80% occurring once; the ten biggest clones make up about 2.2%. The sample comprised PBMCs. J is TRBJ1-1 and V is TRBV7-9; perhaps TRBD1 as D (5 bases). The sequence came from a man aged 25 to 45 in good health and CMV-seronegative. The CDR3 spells CASTTKGNGAEAFF. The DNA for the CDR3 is TGTGCCAGCACCACGAAGGGGAATGGGGCTGAAGCTTTCTTT.